This T cell receptor (beta chain) emerged from a study of OX40 agonist ivuxolimab in advanced cancers. For the study in its entirety: Ivuxolimab was an agonistic, fully human IgG2 monoclonal antibody directed against OX40 (CD134), a costimulatory receptor. In the dose-escalation cohort, 82.7% of patients were male, and the mean age was approximately 64 years, with a range of about 20 to 79. Patients were allowed to have had prior anti-PD-1, anti-PD-L1 or anti-CTLA-4 therapy, and around 37% of the dose-escalation patients had previously received checkpoint inhibitors. The monotherapy dose-escalation portion (N of about 49 patients) of the phase I ivuxolimab trial is reported in the paper. Partial responses occurred in three dose-escalation patients, of whom one had hepatocellular carcinoma and two had cutaneous melanoma. Of the approximately 54 dose-escalation patients, hepatocellular carcinoma was present in around 19, melanoma in approximately 15, renal cell carcinoma in 9 and head and neck cancer in 9. The purpose of peripheral TCRbeta sequencing was to test whether ivuxolimab changed TCR sequence diversity and led to clonal T-cell expansion. Intravenous ivuxolimab was administered to patients every 2 weeks at six dose levels: 0.01, 0.1, 0.3, 1.5, 3 and 10 mg/kg. Beyond this particular receptor, the publication reports: Antigen specificity was not determined for the clonally expanded peripheral T cells. Low levels of normalized T-cell clonal expansion were also shown by some nonresponding patients. In the 0.1-3.0 mg/kg groups, partial responders had among the lowest normalized peripheral clonal expansion, particularly in CD8+ T cells. At doses from 0.1 to 3.0 mg/kg, clonal expansion was seen in both CD4+ and CD8+ blood T cells between baseline and week 6. After ivuxolimab, more expanded clones were found on average in CD8+ T cells than in CD4+ T cells.

V is reduced by 3 bases and J by 4 bases, leaving a spacing of 24 bases between them. Based on the germline V gene (reference sequence), the CDR1 and CDR2 sequences are PRHDT and FYEKMQ. Measured from the cysteine to the phenylalanine, the CDR3 is 18 residues long. The read is trimmed to its CDR3 DNA, 54 bases read in frame from base 1. The trial excluded patients who had a history of autoimmune disease or who were on systemic immunosuppression. Peripheral blood for TCR sequencing was collected from all dose cohorts at baseline, on cycle 4 day 1, and on cycle 7 day 1. The samples were taken from a phase I, first-in-human, multicenter, open-label dose-escalation trial of ivuxolimab. Adults with locally advanced or metastatic melanoma, renal cell, hepatocellular, or head and neck squamous cell carcinoma were enrolled in the trial. Before TCR sequencing, CD4+ T cells and CD8+ T cells were sorted from peripheral blood as separate populations.

To sequence the TCRbeta CDR3 region, genomic DNA was isolated from the sorted cells. TCRbeta CDR3 regions were sequenced using the immunoSEQ Assay. TCRdb re-hosts the immuneACCESS table, in-frame sequences only. Its copies lack some clones; in the studies checked, an unresolved V gene accounts for under half of them, and the cause for the rest is not known. A total of fewer than 95,000 clones appear in this sample, around 84% of them only once. The top ten clones comprise 6.6% of the sample. In this sample, this clone turned up a few times. No cognate antigen has been identified for it. No clone much larger than this one lies a single base away; base qualities are absent.

This receptor chain uses TRBV13 and TRBJ2-5, with the D gene too uncertain to name. The TCR was taken from an adult with an advanced solid tumor such as melanoma, head and neck, liver or kidney cancer. Sequencing used CD4+ or CD8+ T cells sorted from blood, obtained in a trial of the OX40 agonist ivuxolimab. The DNA sequence is as follows: TGTGCCAGCAGCTTCCGGACCATGGGCGTTCGCGCGAGAGAGACCCAGTACTTC. It encodes CASSFRTMGVRARETQYF. Joined to the reference TRBV13 and TRBJ2-5 proteins, this CDR3 gives the full variable domain: AAGVIQSPRHLIKEKRETATLKCYPIPRHDTVYWYQQGPGQDPQFLISFYEKMQSDKGSIPDRFSAQQFSDYHSELNMSSLELGDSALYFCASSFRTMGVRARETQYFGPGTRLLVL.